The 16 T cell receptor beta chains listed next were all sequenced from one sample in a study of PD-L1 blockade in urothelial cancer. Libraries were prepared by immunoSEQ multiplex PCR; TCRdb keeps only in-frame clonotypes and omits some of them. The repertoire holds 37,000 or so clones, with over 75% as singletons. Described time point: pretreatment peripheral blood. Source: PBMCs, taken around atezolizumab (anti-PD-L1) treatment. These receptors were obtained from a man aged 55 to 70 with urothelial cancer.

The chain carries TRBV6-5 and TRBJ2-7; no clear D. Germline V gene sequence: CDR1 MNHEY, CDR2 SVGAGI. V was clipped by 6 bases and J by 2 bases, with 17 bases between them. The CDR3 covers 15 residues. DNA for the CDR3: TGTGCCAGCAGGTTATGGAGATCTAATACCTACGAGCAGTACTTC. Translation: CASRLWRSNTYEQYF.

This clone has just one count. The V call is TRBV2, the J call TRBJ2-5, with D perhaps TRBD1 (6 bases). Germline V gives CDR1 SNHLY, CDR2 FYNNEI. There are 15 residues in the CDR3. V gave up 6 bases and J gave up 5 bases, with 19 bases separating them. CDR3 coding DNA: TGTGCCAGCAGCCGACCACAGGGTCCGGGGGAGACCCAGTACTTC. Translation: CASSRPQGPGETQYF.

The chain has TRBV5-1 and TRBJ1-1; D gene unclear. CDR1 and CDR2 from the germline V gene are SGHRS and YFSETQ. V lost 1 base to trimming and J lost 1 base, with 11 bases between them. CDR3 size: 15 residues. The CDR3 DNA reads as TGCGCCAGCAGCTTGTTGGCGGCGGGGAACACTGAAGCTTTCTTT. Translated, it gives CASSLLAAGNTEAFF.

The chain recombines TRBV13 with TRBJ1-1; D gene unclear. Germline V gene data show CDR1 as PRHDT and CDR2 as FYEKMQ (reference sequence). The CDR3 is 15 residues long. V lost 5 bases to trimming and J lost 1 base, with 14 bases between them. The CDR3 sequence is CASSPAEAGNTEAFF. In DNA form, the CDR3 reads TGTGCCAGCAGCCCGGCGGAGGCGGGGAACACTGAAGCTTTCTTT.

The chain recombines TRBV7-2 with TRBJ1-1; D is unclear. Germline V gives CDR1 SGHTA, CDR2 FQGNSA. This CDR3 is 15 amino acids long. Trimming shortened V by 0 bases and J by 8 bases, and 16 bases separated the two germline ends. The CDR3 region is CASSLARGLQGEAFF. The CDR3 coding sequence is TGTGCCAGCAGCTTAGCCCGCGGCCTCCAAGGAGAAGCTTTCTTT.

The chain links TRBV11-2 to TRBJ1-2, with TRBD1 as a possible D gene (6 bases). Trimming shortened V by 5 bases and J by 1 base, and 17 bases separated the two germline ends. Per germline, CDR1 SGHAT and CDR2 FQNNGV. The CDR3 consists of 16 residues. The CDR3 nucleotides are TGTGCCAGCAGCCCCCTCCGGGGGGCGCATAACTATGGCTACACCTTC. Its protein product is CASSPLRGAHNYGYTF.

The gene calls are TRBV10-1 and TRBJ1-5; unclear D gene. This CDR3 comprises 13 residues. Trimming removed 4 bases at V and 4 bases at J, with 8 bases between. Germline CDR1 and CDR2: WNHNN and SYGVQD (reference sequence). The CDR3 sequence: CASSGQSNQPQHF. The CDR3 DNA follows: TGCGCCAGCAGTGGACAATCTAATCAGCCCCAGCATTTT.

About this clone itself: The junction and the germline gene differ at one end; a read error may be behind it. In nucleotides, the CDR3 is TGCAGTGCCAGGATAAAGGCCACAGGAGAATTC. It codes for CSARIKATGEF. The chain is built from TRBV20-1 and TRBJ2-7; D might be TRBD1 (5 bases). The CDR3 is 11 residues long. Per germline, CDR1 DFQATT and CDR2 SNEGSKA (reference sequence).

This clone was observed a few times. This chain joins TRBV30 and TRBJ1-4; D unclear. This CDR3 comprises 15 residues. Looked up from germline, CDR1 is GTSNPN and CDR2 is SVGIG (reference sequence). V lost 0 bases and J lost 8, with 16 bases in between. CDR3 region: CAWSVLSITAEKLFF. The CDR3 DNA reads TGTGCCTGGAGTGTACTAAGCATAACTGCGGAAAAACTGTTTTTT.

The rearrangement links TRBV18 to TRBJ1-1, with D uncertain. Germline assignment: CDR1 KGHSH and CDR2 LQKENI. V was pared by 3 bases and J by 1 base, with 9 bases between. The CDR3 loop spans 14 amino acids. CDR3 region: CASSPAVQNTEAFF. CDR3 DNA sequence: TGTGCCAGCTCACCGGCGGTGCAGAACACTGAAGCTTTCTTT.

This chain joins TRBV5-1 and TRBJ2-3; D not certain. Trimming left V 4 bases short and J 4 bases short, with 10 bases between. In germline, CDR1 is SGHRS, CDR2 YFSETQ. The CDR3 consists of 13 residues. CDR3 sequence: CASSPTVADTQYF. The CDR3 DNA follows: TGCGCCAGCAGCCCCACGGTGGCAGATACGCAGTATTTT. The full variable domain, completed using reference TRBV5-1 and TRBJ2-3, is KAGVTQTPRYLIKTRGQQVTLSCSPISGHRSVSWYQQTPGQGLQFLFEYFSETQRNKGNFPGRFSGRQFSNSRSEMNVSTLELGDSALYLCASSPTVADTQYFGPGTRLTVL.

The chain employs TRBV10-2 and TRBJ1-2; no clear D gene. This CDR3 is 16 amino acids long. Germline CDR1 reads WSHSY; CDR2 reads SAAADI. The V end was cut by 3 bases, the J end by 5 bases, with 19 bases between. CDR3 amino acids: CASSDVGSGGEYGYTF. CDR3 sequence (DNA): TGCGCCAGCAGTGATGTGGGGTCTGGCGGGGAATATGGCTACACCTTC.

The CDR3 DNA is TGCGCCAGCAGATGGACAGGGACCTACGAGCAGTACTTC. This encodes CASRWTGTYEQYF. The chain carries TRBV23-1 and TRBJ2-7, with 8 bases lining up with TRBD1. TRBV23-1 is given ORF status, its function remaining uncertain. The J segment lost 2 bases and the V segment lost 6 bases, leaving 3 bases of the junction unmatched. The CDR3 covers 13 residues.

This clone was found a few times. The J gene is TRBJ2-1, the V gene TRBV5-4; 8 nucleotides line up with TRBD1. CDR3 size: 17 residues. CDR1 and CDR2 from the germline V gene are SGHNT and YYREEE (reference sequence). Trimming at V came to 0 bases and at J to 2 bases, leaving 7 bases not matched to a gene. The CDR3 DNA follows: TGTGCCAGCAGCTTGGGAGCAGGGGGCCCCCCCTACAATGAGCAGTTCTTC. This translates into CASSLGAGGPPYNEQFF. Drawing the rest from reference TRBV5-4 and TRBJ2-1, the complete variable domain is ETGVTQSPTHLIKTRGQQVTLRCSSQSGHNTVSWYQQALGQGPQFIFQYYREEENGRGNFPPRFSGLQFPNYSSELNVNALELDDSALYLCASSLGAGGPPYNEQFFGPGTRLTVL.

The chain links TRBV7-8 to TRBJ2-5; 8 bases are shared with TRBD2. The CDR3 spans 13 residues. CDR1 is SGHVS and CDR2 is FQNEAQ in the germline V gene. V lost 6 bases to trimming and J lost 6 bases; unmatched junction nucleotides: 6. CDR3 residues: CASSIGGAQTQYF. Written as DNA, the CDR3 is TGTGCCAGCAGTATCGGGGGGGCTCAGACCCAGTACTTC.

Here the CDR3 DNA reads TGTGCCAGCAGCTCCACGACAGGGGGACGGAATGAAAAACTGTTTTTT. The encoded protein is CASSSTTGGRNEKLFF. The chain uses TRBV5-4 and TRBJ1-4, with 9 positions matching TRBD1. The CDR3 has 16 residues. The junction had 8 bases not matched to a gene; V was cut back by 3 bases and J by 5 bases. Germline V gene sequence: CDR1 SGHNT, CDR2 YYREEE (reference sequence). Full variable domain (rest looked up from reference TRBV5-4 and TRBJ1-4): ETGVTQSPTHLIKTRGQQVTLRCSSQSGHNTVSWYQQALGQGPQFIFQYYREEENGRGNFPPRFSGLQFPNYSSELNVNALELDDSALYLCASSSTTGGRNEKLFFGSGTQLSVL.